This T cell receptor beta chain was captured by sequencing in a study of blood T cell repertoires in COVID-19. Using immunoSEQ multiplex PCR, the repertoire was profiled, and TCRdb retains in-frame clones only, with some absent. The table includes approximately 280,000 clones, approximately 90% detected once. Turning to this clone: The sample carries other DNA sequences with the same CDR3.

The TCR was taken from a man in his forties with acute or convalescent COVID-19. The sample comprised peripheral blood.

The CDR3 here is CAISEGQGYGYTF. CDR3 DNA: TGTGCCATCAGTGAGGGGCAGGGGTATGGCTACACCTTC. The chain is built from TRBV10-3 and TRBJ1-2, with a possible D match to TRBD1 (6 bases). V was trimmed by 2 bases and J by 5 bases, leaving 9 bases between them. The germline CDR1 and CDR2 sequences are ENHRY and SYGVKD. CDR3 size: 13 residues.